The rows below give T cell receptor beta chains drawn from one sample of a study of cytomegalovirus exposure and HLA in healthy donors. Produced via immunoSEQ multiplex PCR; TCRdb's table is partial and in-frame only. The table records about 150,000 clones, more than 60% of them present only once. What was sequenced was PBMCs. These receptors originate from a woman aged 30 to 39 in good health and CMV-seronegative. Each CDR3 is given with its conserved first and last residue. The D gene is left open where the match is weak. The size of a clone is reported for some rows only, either as once, few or many, or as a class for expanded clones.

cdr3_aa: CASSQEGGGRTGELFF
cdr3_nt: TGCGCCAGCAGCCAAGAGGGGGGGGGCCGGACCGGGGAGCTGTTTTTT
v_call: TRBV4-1
clone_size: NA
d_call: NA
j_call: TRBJ2-2
cdr3_length: 16

cdr3_aa: CASSKSSGTTLSNEQFF
cdr3_nt: TGTGCCAGCAGCAAGAGCTCCGGGACTACCCTCTCCAATGAGCAGTTCTTC
v_call: TRBV7-8
clone_size: NA
d_call: TRBD2
j_call: TRBJ2-1
cdr3_length: 17

cdr3_aa: CASSLWWGRDNHNSPLHF
cdr3_nt: TGTGCCAGCAGCTTGTGGTGGGGGAGGGATAATCATAATTCACCCCTCCACTTT
v_call: TRBV7-8
clone_size: NA
d_call: NA
j_call: TRBJ1-6
cdr3_length: 18

cdr3_aa: CASSPLWRGGYEQYF
cdr3_nt: TGTGCCAGTAGTCCGCTATGGCGGGGAGGTTACGAGCAGTACTTC
v_call: TRBV19
clone_size: once
d_call: NA
j_call: TRBJ2-7
cdr3_length: 15

cdr3_aa: CASSEIPGGHGELFF
cdr3_nt: TGTGCCAGCAGTGAAATTCCGGGGGGGCACGGGGAGCTGTTTTTT
v_call: TRBV2
clone_size: NA
d_call: TRBD2
j_call: TRBJ2-2
cdr3_length: 15

cdr3_aa: CAWSRGLAVDTQYF
cdr3_nt: TGTGCCTGGAGTAGGGGACTAGCGGTAGATACGCAGTATTTT
v_call: TRBV30
clone_size: NA
d_call: TRBD2
j_call: TRBJ2-3
cdr3_length: 14

cdr3_aa: CASSLSALLDSQYF
cdr3_nt: TGTGCCAGCAGCTTATCGGCGCTTCTAGACAGTCAGTACTTC
v_call: TRBV5-6
clone_size: NA
d_call: NA
j_call: TRBJ2-4
cdr3_length: 14

cdr3_aa: CASRRETGGGTEAFF
cdr3_nt: TGTGCCAGCAGGAGGGAGACAGGGGGTGGAACTGAAGCTTTCTTT
v_call: TRBV2
clone_size: few
d_call: TRBD1
j_call: TRBJ1-1
cdr3_length: 15

cdr3_aa: CASRTGTSRTKETQYF
cdr3_nt: TGTGCCAGCAGAACCGGGACTAGCAGAACTAAAGAGACCCAGTACTTC
v_call: TRBV7-9
clone_size: NA
d_call: TRBD2
j_call: TRBJ2-5
cdr3_length: 16

cdr3_aa: CASSLQGALTQQYF
cdr3_nt: TGTGCCAGCAGCTTACAGGGGGCATTAACGCAGCAGTACTTC
v_call: TRBV7-9
clone_size: NA
d_call: TRBD1
j_call: TRBJ2-5
cdr3_length: 14

cdr3_aa: CASSIGQYAYNSPLHF
cdr3_nt: TGTGCCAGCAGCATCGGACAGTACGCCTATAATTCACCCCTCCACTTT
v_call: TRBV7-2
clone_size: NA
d_call: NA
j_call: TRBJ1-6
cdr3_length: 16

cdr3_aa: CASRGGPTNYGYTF
cdr3_nt: TGTGCCAGCAGGGGAGGACCAACCAACTATGGCTACACCTTC
v_call: TRBV6-5
clone_size: NA
d_call: NA
j_call: TRBJ1-2
cdr3_length: 14

cdr3_aa: CASSHRGSLHF
cdr3_nt: TGTGCCAGCAGCCATCGAGGGTCCCTCCACTTT
v_call: TRBV14
clone_size: once
d_call: NA
j_call: TRBJ1-6
cdr3_length: 11

cdr3_aa: CASTKERQVNTEAFF
cdr3_nt: TGTGCCAGCACCAAAGAAAGACAGGTGAACACTGAAGCTTTCTTT
v_call: TRBV6-1
clone_size: NA
d_call: NA
j_call: TRBJ1-1
cdr3_length: 15

cdr3_aa: CASSRQLNTEAFF
cdr3_nt: TGTGCCAGCAGCCGACAGCTGAACACTGAAGCTTTCTTT
v_call: TRBV7-3
clone_size: NA
d_call: NA
j_call: TRBJ1-1
cdr3_length: 13

cdr3_aa: CASSFQDGRWTEAFF
cdr3_nt: TGTGCCAGCAGCTTCCAGGACGGGAGGTGGACTGAAGCTTTCTTT
v_call: TRBV7-9
clone_size: NA
d_call: NA
j_call: TRBJ1-1
cdr3_length: 15

cdr3_aa: CASSSFGLGRGSGANVLTF
cdr3_nt: TGTGCCAGCAGCTCGTTCGGCCTCGGGAGGGGCTCTGGGGCCAACGTCCTGACTTTC
v_call: TRBV5-6
clone_size: NA
d_call: TRBD2
j_call: TRBJ2-6
cdr3_length: 19

cdr3_aa: CASSLAGGGTDTQYF
cdr3_nt: TGTGCCAGCAGTCTCGCGGGGGGGGGCACAGATACGCAGTATTTT
v_call: TRBV5-4
clone_size: NA
d_call: TRBD2
j_call: TRBJ2-3
cdr3_length: 15